A single T cell receptor (beta chain) is shown here with its context. Its antigen is as yet unknown. The CDR3 is 13 residues long. Trimming took 2 bases from V and 4 from J, leaving 11 bases between them. Germline V gene sequence: CDR1 GTSNPN, CDR2 SVGIG (reference sequence). The data stem from a study of OX40 agonist ivuxolimab in advanced cancers. Regarding the study as a whole: Clonal expansion was seen in CD4+ and CD8+ blood T cells by week 6 at 0.1 to 3.0 mg/kg.

This table comes from immunoSEQ multiplex PCR, and its TCRdb copy is limited to in-frame clones, with some not included. In the table there are some 70,000 clones, just over 90% of which are singletons. This clonotype was obtained from an adult with an advanced solid tumor such as melanoma, head and neck, liver or kidney cancer. The sequencing here drew on CD4+ or CD8+ T cells sorted from blood, taken in a trial of the OX40 agonist ivuxolimab. The genes are TRBV30 and TRBJ1-1, with D unresolved. CDR3 in DNA: TGTGCCTGGAGTCCCTTGGATGTCACTGAAGCTTTCTTT. It translates to CAWSPLDVTEAFF. Full variable domain (rest looked up from reference TRBV30 and TRBJ1-1): SQTIHQWPATLVQPVGSPLSLECTVEGTSNPNLYWYRQAAGRGLQLLFYSVGIGQISSEVPQNLSASRPQDRQFILSSKKLLLSDSGFYLCAWSPLDVTEAFFGQGTRLTVV.